Listed below are T cell receptor beta chains from one sample, sequenced in a study of shared clonotypes between healthy human individuals. Clones were sequenced by immunoSEQ multiplex PCR, and TCRdb holds only the in-frame ones, with some missing. The sample lists 300,000 to 400,000 clones, under 80% occurring once. Source material: memory CD4+ T cells sorted from blood. The receptors were sampled from a man aged 30 to 45 in good health. CDR3s include the opening cysteine and the closing phenylalanine or tryptophan. A D gene is named only where the DNA matches it firmly. Not every row has a clone size; where given, it reads once, few, many or a size class.

cdr3_length: 16
v_call: TRBV14
clone_size: NA
j_call: TRBJ2-1
d_call: TRBD1
cdr3_nt: TGTGCCAGCAGCCAAGTTAAGGGGGCAGATTACAATGAGCAGTTCTTC
cdr3_aa: CASSQVKGADYNEQFF

cdr3_length: 13
v_call: TRBV6-5
clone_size: NA
j_call: TRBJ2-5
d_call: NA
cdr3_nt: TGTGCCAGCAGTGAGACAGAGCAAGAGACCCAGTACTTC
cdr3_aa: CASSETEQETQYF

cdr3_length: 15
v_call: TRBV7-2
clone_size: many
j_call: TRBJ2-1
d_call: TRBD2
cdr3_nt: TGTGCCAGCAAACCTAGCGGGAGGGCCAGCAATGAGCAGTTCTTC
cdr3_aa: CASKPSGRASNEQFF

cdr3_length: 14
v_call: TRBV14
clone_size: NA
j_call: TRBJ2-1
d_call: NA
cdr3_nt: TGTGCCAGCAAGAGGGATGGTGAATACAATGAGCAGTTCTTC
cdr3_aa: CASKRDGEYNEQFF

cdr3_length: 15
v_call: TRBV6-5
clone_size: NA
j_call: TRBJ2-2
d_call: TRBD1
cdr3_nt: TGTGCCAGCAGAGCCCGGGACAGGTCCACCGGGGAGCTGTTTTTT
cdr3_aa: CASRARDRSTGELFF

cdr3_length: 17
v_call: TRBV7-2
clone_size: NA
j_call: TRBJ2-3
d_call: TRBD1
cdr3_nt: TGTGCCAGCAGCTTGGCCTGGGACAGGTACAGCGTCAATACGCAGTATTTT
cdr3_aa: CASSLAWDRYSVNTQYF

cdr3_length: 16
v_call: TRBV4-2
clone_size: few
j_call: TRBJ1-2
d_call: NA
cdr3_nt: TGTGCCAGCAGCCCCTCCTCCGGGACCGCCGCGTATGGCTACACCTTC
cdr3_aa: CASSPSSGTAAYGYTF

cdr3_length: 14
v_call: TRBV6-1
clone_size: NA
j_call: TRBJ1-5
d_call: NA
cdr3_nt: TGTGCCAGCAAGGGCAAATCGGCGGGGCAGCCCCAGCATTTT
cdr3_aa: CASKGKSAGQPQHF

cdr3_length: 16
v_call: TRBV29-1
clone_size: NA
j_call: TRBJ2-3
d_call: TRBD2
cdr3_nt: TGCAGCGTCGATCCCGGGACTAGCGGGAGGGCAGATACGCAGTATTTT
cdr3_aa: CSVDPGTSGRADTQYF

cdr3_length: 16
v_call: TRBV7-3
clone_size: once
j_call: TRBJ2-5
d_call: TRBD2
cdr3_nt: TGTGCCAGCAGCCCAGGACTAGCGGGAGCCGGAGAGACCCAGTACTTC
cdr3_aa: CASSPGLAGAGETQYF

cdr3_length: 13
v_call: TRBV7-2
clone_size: few
j_call: TRBJ1-1
d_call: NA
cdr3_nt: TGTGCCAGCAGCTTTTCCCGAGGGGAGCGGGCTTTCTTT
cdr3_aa: CASSFSRGERAFF

cdr3_length: 14
v_call: TRBV10-3
clone_size: NA
j_call: TRBJ2-3
d_call: NA
cdr3_nt: TGTGCCATCAGTGTTCTGGGTAGCACAGATACGCAGTATTTT
cdr3_aa: CAISVLGSTDTQYF

cdr3_length: 16
v_call: TRBV4-1
clone_size: few
j_call: TRBJ2-5
d_call: TRBD1
cdr3_nt: TGCGCCAGCAGCCAAGCAAGGACAGGGGGTATCGAGACCCAGTACTTC
cdr3_aa: CASSQARTGGIETQYF

cdr3_length: 14
v_call: TRBV28
clone_size: few
j_call: TRBJ1-2
d_call: NA
cdr3_nt: TGTGCCAGCAACGTGCGGGGGAAAGGCTATGGCTACACCTTC
cdr3_aa: CASNVRGKGYGYTF

cdr3_length: 13
v_call: TRBV25-1
clone_size: NA
j_call: TRBJ2-2
d_call: NA
cdr3_nt: TGTGCCAGCAGGGAGGCCTGGACCGGGGAGCTGTTTTTT
cdr3_aa: CASREAWTGELFF

cdr3_length: 11
v_call: TRBV28
clone_size: NA
j_call: TRBJ2-7
d_call: NA
cdr3_nt: TGTGCCAGCAGTTTTTTTTACGAGCAGTACTTC
cdr3_aa: CASSFFYEQYF

cdr3_length: 17
v_call: TRBV4-3
clone_size: NA
j_call: TRBJ2-5
d_call: TRBD2
cdr3_nt: TGCGCCAGCAGCCCTGCCCGGACTAGCGGTCCCCAAGAGACCCAGTACTTC
cdr3_aa: CASSPARTSGPQETQYF

cdr3_length: 17
v_call: TRBV5-6
clone_size: few
j_call: TRBJ2-5
d_call: TRBD2
cdr3_nt: TGTGCCAGCAGCTTCATGGGACTAGCGGGAGGACGGGAGACCCAGTACTTC
cdr3_aa: CASSFMGLAGGRETQYF

cdr3_length: 15
v_call: TRBV2
clone_size: NA
j_call: TRBJ2-2
d_call: TRBD1
cdr3_nt: TGTGCCAGCAGTGGGACAGGGGGCTCCACCGGGGAGCTGTTTTTT
cdr3_aa: CASSGTGGSTGELFF

cdr3_length: 15
v_call: TRBV5-4
clone_size: NA
j_call: TRBJ2-7
d_call: NA
cdr3_nt: TGTGCCAGCAGCGCCTACGGACAGTTTCGGGACGAGCAGTACTTC
cdr3_aa: CASSAYGQFRDEQYF

cdr3_length: 13
v_call: TRBV28
clone_size: NA
j_call: TRBJ1-2
d_call: NA
cdr3_nt: TGTGCCAGCAGTTCCCAGGGAAACTATGGCTACACCTTC
cdr3_aa: CASSSQGNYGYTF

cdr3_length: 16
v_call: TRBV28
clone_size: NA
j_call: TRBJ2-5
d_call: TRBD2
cdr3_nt: TGTGCCAGCACCAAAGGGACTAGCGGGGTCCAAGAGACCCAGTACTTC
cdr3_aa: CASTKGTSGVQETQYF

cdr3_length: 16
v_call: TRBV5-1
clone_size: many
j_call: TRBJ2-2
d_call: NA
cdr3_nt: TGCGCCAGCAGCCCCTTTGCGGGGTCGAACACCGGGGAGCTGTTTTTT
cdr3_aa: CASSPFAGSNTGELFF

cdr3_length: 15
v_call: TRBV7-9
clone_size: once
j_call: TRBJ2-7
d_call: NA
cdr3_nt: TGTGCCAGCAGCTCCCATGGGGGGTCCCCCTACGAGCAGTACTTC
cdr3_aa: CASSSHGGSPYEQYF

cdr3_length: 15
v_call: TRBV5-1
clone_size: NA
j_call: TRBJ2-7
d_call: TRBD2
cdr3_nt: TGCGCCAGCAGCCTGGGACTAGCGGGAGGGCGTGAGCAGTACTTC
cdr3_aa: CASSLGLAGGREQYF

cdr3_length: 15
v_call: TRBV7-9
clone_size: NA
j_call: TRBJ2-1
d_call: TRBD2
cdr3_nt: TGTGCCAGCAGCCAACCAGGACTAGCGGTTAATGAGCAGTTCTTC
cdr3_aa: CASSQPGLAVNEQFF

cdr3_length: 13
v_call: TRBV9
clone_size: NA
j_call: TRBJ1-2
d_call: NA
cdr3_nt: TGTGCCAGCAGCGTAGCCGAGAACTATGGCTACACCTTC
cdr3_aa: CASSVAENYGYTF

cdr3_length: 13
v_call: TRBV5-5
clone_size: NA
j_call: TRBJ1-1
d_call: NA
cdr3_nt: TGTGCCAGCAGCTCCAGAGGGTACACTGAAGCTTTCTTT
cdr3_aa: CASSSRGYTEAFF

cdr3_length: 14
v_call: TRBV7-2
clone_size: NA
j_call: TRBJ2-1
d_call: NA
cdr3_nt: TGTGCCAGCAACCCCCTAGGTAGCTACAATGAGCAGTTCTTC
cdr3_aa: CASNPLGSYNEQFF

cdr3_length: 15
v_call: TRBV4-3
clone_size: NA
j_call: TRBJ1-1
d_call: NA
cdr3_nt: TGCGCCAGCAGCCAAGACTCGGGGATGAACACTGAAGCTTTCTTT
cdr3_aa: CASSQDSGMNTEAFF

cdr3_length: 14
v_call: TRBV7-8
clone_size: NA
j_call: TRBJ2-7
d_call: TRBD2
cdr3_nt: TGTGCCAGCAGCTTAGCGGCGGGGGATTACGAGCAGTACTTC
cdr3_aa: CASSLAAGDYEQYF

cdr3_length: 16
v_call: TRBV2
clone_size: NA
j_call: TRBJ1-5
d_call: NA
cdr3_nt: TGTGCCAGCAGCTCCATGAATAATTCCCCCAATCAGCCCCAGCATTTT
cdr3_aa: CASSSMNNSPNQPQHF

cdr3_length: 14
v_call: TRBV5-6
clone_size: NA
j_call: TRBJ2-5
d_call: NA
cdr3_nt: TGTGCCAGCTGCGAGTGGGGTAGTACGGAGACCCAGTACTTC
cdr3_aa: CASCEWGSTETQYF

cdr3_length: 12
v_call: TRBV2
clone_size: NA
j_call: TRBJ2-7
d_call: NA
cdr3_nt: TGTGCCAGCAGTGAACGGGACTACGAGCAGTACTTC
cdr3_aa: CASSERDYEQYF

cdr3_length: 15
v_call: TRBV9
clone_size: NA
j_call: TRBJ1-1
d_call: NA
cdr3_nt: TGTGCCAGCAGCCGCGATTGGGCTGTGAACACTGAAGCTTTCTTT
cdr3_aa: CASSRDWAVNTEAFF

cdr3_length: 17
v_call: TRBV27
clone_size: few
j_call: TRBJ1-2
d_call: NA
cdr3_nt: TGTGCCAGCAGTTTGACCCTCTGGACAGCCAACGTCTATGGCTACACCTTC
cdr3_aa: CASSLTLWTANVYGYTF

cdr3_length: 14
v_call: TRBV27
clone_size: once
j_call: TRBJ2-1
d_call: NA
cdr3_nt: TGTGCCAGCAGACTGGGACCGGTCTACAATGAGCAGTTCTTC
cdr3_aa: CASRLGPVYNEQFF

cdr3_length: 15
v_call: TRBV7-9
clone_size: NA
j_call: TRBJ2-1
d_call: TRBD2
cdr3_nt: TGTGCCAGCAGATACGCTAGCGGCCCTTACAATGAGCAGTTCTTC
cdr3_aa: CASRYASGPYNEQFF